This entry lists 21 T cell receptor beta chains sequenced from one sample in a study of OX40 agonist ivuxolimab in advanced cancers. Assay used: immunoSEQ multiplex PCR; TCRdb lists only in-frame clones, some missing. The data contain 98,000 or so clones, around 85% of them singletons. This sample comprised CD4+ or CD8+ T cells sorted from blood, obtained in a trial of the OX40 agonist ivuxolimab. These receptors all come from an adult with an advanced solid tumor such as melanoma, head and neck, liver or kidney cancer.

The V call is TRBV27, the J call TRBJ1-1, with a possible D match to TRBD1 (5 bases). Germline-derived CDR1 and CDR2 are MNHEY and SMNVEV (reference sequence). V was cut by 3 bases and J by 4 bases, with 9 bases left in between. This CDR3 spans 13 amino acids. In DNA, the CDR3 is TGTGCCAGCAGTTTCAGGGAACGCACTGAAGCTTTCTTT. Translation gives CASSFRERTEAFF.

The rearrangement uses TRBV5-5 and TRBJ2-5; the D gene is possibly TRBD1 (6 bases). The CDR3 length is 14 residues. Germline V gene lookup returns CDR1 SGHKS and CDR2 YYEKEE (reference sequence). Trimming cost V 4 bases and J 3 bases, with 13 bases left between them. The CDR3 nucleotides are TGTGCCAGCAGCCGAGGACAGCAGAAAGAGACCCAGTACTTC. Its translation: CASSRGQQKETQYF.

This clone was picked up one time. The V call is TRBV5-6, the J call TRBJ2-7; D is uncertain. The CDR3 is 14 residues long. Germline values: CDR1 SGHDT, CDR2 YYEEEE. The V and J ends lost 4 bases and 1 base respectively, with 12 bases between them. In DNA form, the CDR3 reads TGTGCCAGCAGCCACTTGGTCGGTTCCTACGAGCAGTACTTC. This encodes CASSHLVGSYEQYF.

The CDR3 reads CASSPYGGRVAEQFF. CDR3 bases: TGTGCCAGCTCACCATACGGCGGGAGGGTGGCTGAGCAGTTCTTC. The V and J genes are TRBV18 and TRBJ2-1; 9 bases are shared with TRBD2. Looked up from germline, CDR1 is KGHSH and CDR2 is LQKENI. The V gene end was trimmed by 2 bases and the J gene end by 9 bases; junction bases not matched to a gene: 8. The CDR3 loop spans 15 amino acids.

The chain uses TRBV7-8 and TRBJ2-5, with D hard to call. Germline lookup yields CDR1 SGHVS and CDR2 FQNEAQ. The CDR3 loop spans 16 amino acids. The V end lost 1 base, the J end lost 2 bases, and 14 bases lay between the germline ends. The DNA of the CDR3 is TGTGCCAGCAGCTTAGACACCTTCCGGCCTCAAGAGACCCAGTACTTC. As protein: CASSLDTFRPQETQYF.

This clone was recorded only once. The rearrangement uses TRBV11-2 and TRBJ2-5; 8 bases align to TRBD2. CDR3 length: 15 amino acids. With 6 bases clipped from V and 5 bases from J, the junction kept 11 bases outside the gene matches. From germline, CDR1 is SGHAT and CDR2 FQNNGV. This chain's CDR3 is CASRPLAGRGETQYF. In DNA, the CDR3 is TGTGCCAGCAGGCCCTTAGCGGGGAGGGGGGAGACCCAGTACTTC.

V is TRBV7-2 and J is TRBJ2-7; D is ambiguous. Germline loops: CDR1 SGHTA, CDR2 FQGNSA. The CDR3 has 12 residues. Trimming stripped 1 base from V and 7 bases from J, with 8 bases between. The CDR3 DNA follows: TGTGCCAGCAGCTTAGGAGGCCGTGAGCAGTACTTC. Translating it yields CASSLGGREQYF. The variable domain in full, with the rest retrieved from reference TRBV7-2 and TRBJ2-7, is GAGVSQSPSNKVTEKGKDVELRCDPISGHTALYWYRQSLGQGLEFLIYFQGNSAPDKSGLPSDRFSAERTGGSVSTLTIQRTQQEDSAVYLCASSLGGREQYFGPGTRLTVT.

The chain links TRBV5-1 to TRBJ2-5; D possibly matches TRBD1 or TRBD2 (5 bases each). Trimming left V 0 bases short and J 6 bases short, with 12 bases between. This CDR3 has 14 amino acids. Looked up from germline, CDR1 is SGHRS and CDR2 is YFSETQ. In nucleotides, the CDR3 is TGCGCCAGCAGCTTGGGTCTGGGACGGCAGACCCAGTACTTC. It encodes CASSLGLGRQTQYF.

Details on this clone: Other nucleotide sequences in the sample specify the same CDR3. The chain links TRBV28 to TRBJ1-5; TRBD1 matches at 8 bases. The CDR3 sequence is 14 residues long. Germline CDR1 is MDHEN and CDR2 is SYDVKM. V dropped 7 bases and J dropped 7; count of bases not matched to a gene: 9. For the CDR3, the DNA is TGTGCCAGCACCCCAGGGGGCGGAAAGCAGCCCCAGCATTTT. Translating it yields CASTPGGGKQPQHF.

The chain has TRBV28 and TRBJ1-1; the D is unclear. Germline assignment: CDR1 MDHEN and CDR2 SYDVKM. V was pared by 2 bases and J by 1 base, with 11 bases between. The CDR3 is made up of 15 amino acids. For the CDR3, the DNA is TGTGCCAGCAGTTTAGGTATGACCTGGAACACTGAAGCTTTCTTT. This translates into CASSLGMTWNTEAFF.

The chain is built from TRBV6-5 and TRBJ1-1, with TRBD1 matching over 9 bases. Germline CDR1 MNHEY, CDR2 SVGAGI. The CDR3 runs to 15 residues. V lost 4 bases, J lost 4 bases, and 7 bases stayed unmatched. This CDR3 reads CASSSLHRGPTEAFF. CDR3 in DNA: TGTGCCAGCAGTTCTCTTCACAGGGGGCCCACTGAAGCTTTCTTT.

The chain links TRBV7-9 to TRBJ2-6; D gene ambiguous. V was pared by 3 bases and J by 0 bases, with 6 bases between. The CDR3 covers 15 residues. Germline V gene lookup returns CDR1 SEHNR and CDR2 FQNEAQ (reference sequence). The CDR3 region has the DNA TGTGCCAGCAGCTTTACAAGCTCTGGGGCCAACGTCCTGACTTTC. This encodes CASSFTSSGANVLTF.

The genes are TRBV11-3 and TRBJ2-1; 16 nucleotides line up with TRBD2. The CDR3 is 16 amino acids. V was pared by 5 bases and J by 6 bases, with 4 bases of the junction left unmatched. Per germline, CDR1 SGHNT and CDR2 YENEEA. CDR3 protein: CASSRGTSGRANEQFF. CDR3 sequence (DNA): TGTGCCAGCAGCCGCGGGACTAGCGGGAGGGCCAATGAGCAGTTCTTC. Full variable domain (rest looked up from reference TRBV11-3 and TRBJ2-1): EAGVVQSPRYKIIEKKQPVAFWCNPISGHNTLYWYLQNLGQGPELLIRYENEEAVDDSQLPKDRFSAERLKGVDSTLKIQPAELGDSAVYLCASSRGTSGRANEQFFGPGTRLTVL.

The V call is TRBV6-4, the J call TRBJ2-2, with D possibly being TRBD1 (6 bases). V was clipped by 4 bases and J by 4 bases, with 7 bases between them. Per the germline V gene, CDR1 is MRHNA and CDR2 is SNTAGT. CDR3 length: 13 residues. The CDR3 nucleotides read TGTGCCAGCAGTGCCAGGGGCACCGGGGAGCTGTTTTTT. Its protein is CASSARGTGELFF.

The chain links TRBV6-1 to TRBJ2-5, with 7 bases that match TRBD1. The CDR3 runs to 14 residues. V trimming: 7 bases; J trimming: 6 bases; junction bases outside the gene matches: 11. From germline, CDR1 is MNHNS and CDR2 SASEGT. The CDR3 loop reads CASTRTGETKTQYF. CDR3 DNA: TGTGCCAGCACCCGAACAGGGGAGACGAAGACCCAGTACTTC.

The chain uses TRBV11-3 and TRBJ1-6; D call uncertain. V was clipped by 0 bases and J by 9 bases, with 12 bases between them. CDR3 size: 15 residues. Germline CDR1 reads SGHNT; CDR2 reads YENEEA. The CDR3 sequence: CASSLDPTSRSPLHF. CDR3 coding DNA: TGTGCCAGCAGCTTAGATCCAACCTCGCGTTCACCCCTCCACTTT.

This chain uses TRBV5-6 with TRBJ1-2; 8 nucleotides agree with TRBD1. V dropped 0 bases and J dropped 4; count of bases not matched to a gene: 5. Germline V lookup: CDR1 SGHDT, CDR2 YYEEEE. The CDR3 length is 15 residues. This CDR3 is CASSLGSTGGYGYTF. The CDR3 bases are TGTGCCAGCAGCTTGGGATCCACAGGGGGCTATGGCTACACCTTC.

The CDR3 DNA reads as TGTGCCAGCAGCCAAGGGACTAGCGGGAGTTACGAGCAGTACTTC. It codes for CASSQGTSGSYEQYF. V usage is TRBV7-2 and J usage is TRBJ2-7; 14 bases map to TRBD2. Trimming removed 5 bases from V and 4 bases from J; junction bases left unmatched: 4. Germline V gene data show CDR1 as SGHTA and CDR2 as FQGNSA. This CDR3 region has 15 residues.

In DNA form, the CDR3 reads TGTGCCAGCAGTTATGACCGGACAGGCAACGAGCAGTACTTC. This translates into CASSYDRTGNEQYF. The chain combines TRBV6-5 with TRBJ2-7, with 7 bases matching TRBD1. This CDR3 contains 14 residues. The germline V gene encodes CDR1 MNHEY and CDR2 SVGAGI. The trim removed 3 bases at V and 5 bases at J, leaving 7 bases unmatched.

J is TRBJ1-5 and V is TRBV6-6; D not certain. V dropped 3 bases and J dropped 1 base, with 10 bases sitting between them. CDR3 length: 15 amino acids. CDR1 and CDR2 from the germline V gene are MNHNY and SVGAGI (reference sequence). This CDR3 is CASSYRDDSNQPQHF. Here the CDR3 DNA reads TGTGCCAGCAGTTATCGAGATGACAGCAATCAGCCCCAGCATTTT.

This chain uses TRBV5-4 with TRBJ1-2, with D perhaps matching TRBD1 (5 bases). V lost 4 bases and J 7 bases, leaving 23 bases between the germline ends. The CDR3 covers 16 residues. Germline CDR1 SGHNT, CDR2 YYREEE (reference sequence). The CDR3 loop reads CASSPLQTLGRVGYTF. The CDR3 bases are TGTGCCAGCAGCCCGCTCCAAACTTTAGGCAGGGTTGGCTACACCTTC.